The subject of this entry is one T cell receptor beta chain. Its antigen is unidentified. This specimen belongs to a study of cytomegalovirus exposure and HLA in healthy donors. General study findings and limits: In a later analysis, TCR beta V- and J-gene trimming showed a link to a missense DCLRE1C variant.

Primers: 60 Vbeta forward and 13 Jbeta reverse. Some clones are missing from TCRdb's copy, which holds only in-frame ones; the method was immunoSEQ multiplex PCR. The sample totals 21,000 or so clones; its top ten clones hold 20% to 25%. The CDR3 extends over 15 amino acids. Per germline, CDR1 MNHNS and CDR2 SASEGT. Trimming stripped 6 bases from V and 2 bases from J, with 15 bases between. This chain joins TRBV6-1 and TRBJ2-3, with D possibly TRBD1 on 5 matching bases. This sequence originates from a man between 60 and 70 years old in good health and CMV-seropositive. The sequencing input was PBMCs. The CDR3 coding sequence is TGTGCCAGCAGAAGGGGCGGAGCCCTCACAGATACGCAGTATTTT. Translating gives CASRRGGALTDTQYF.